The next 21 T cell receptor beta chains were all read from a single sample in a study of blood T cells in healthy people across ages. Next came a second PCR, run for about 7 to 11 cycles, which used a sample-barcoded 5' primer along with a J-beta primer mix. TCRdb reanalysed the 5' RACE reads using MiXCR and keeps one entry per CDR3 protein. The profile shows approximately 600,000 distinct CDR3 sequences, roughly 50% of them singletons. The sequenced sample was blood. Receptors were obtained from a man aged 60 to 75 in good health.

The rearrangement links TRBV7-9 to TRBJ1-6; 9 bases agree with TRBD1. The CDR3 has 14 residues. The J segment lost 9 bases and the V segment lost 5 bases, leaving 5 bases of the junction unmatched. The germline V gene encodes CDR1 SEHNR and CDR2 FQNEAQ (reference sequence). The CDR3 region is CASSPGTGSSPLHF. CDR3 nucleotides: TGTGCCAGCAGCCCTGGGACAGGGAGTTCACCCCTCCACTTT.

This sequence joins TRBV7-6 and TRBJ2-7; 9 bases match TRBD1. CDR3 length: 15 residues. Germline trimming cut 2 bases from V and 0 bases from J; bases unmatched to any gene: 2. CDR1 is SGHVS, CDR2 FNYEAQ, per germline. CDR3 DNA sequence: TGTGCCAGCAGCTTATTGACAGGGGGCTCCTACGAGCAGTACTTC. Its translation: CASSLLTGGSYEQYF.

The chain has TRBV6-5 and TRBJ1-1; D perhaps matches TRBD1 (6 bases). Germline loops: CDR1 MNHEY, CDR2 SVGAGI. The CDR3 has 13 residues. V was clipped by 2 bases and J by 6 bases, with 10 bases between them. The CDR3 loop is CASSYQGYAEAFF. CDR3 DNA sequence: TGTGCCAGCAGTTACCAGGGGTACGCTGAAGCTTTCTTT.

V is TRBV4-1 and J is TRBJ1-2; no firm D call. The CDR3 has 17 amino acids. Germline CDR1 reads MGHRA; CDR2 reads YSYEKL. V was shortened by 0 bases and J by 4 bases, with 18 bases between the two germline ends. The CDR3 loop is CASSQEGSLGYSYGYTF. DNA of the CDR3: TGCGCCAGCAGCCAAGAAGGCAGCCTTGGGTATAGCTATGGCTACACCTTC.

This clonotype was picked up a small number of times. The V gene is TRBV6-6, the J gene TRBJ2-5, with D possibly being TRBD2 (5 bases). V lost 0 bases, J lost 1 base, and 12 bases lay in between. CDR3 length equals 16 residues. Germline CDR1 MNHNY, CDR2 SVGAGI (reference sequence). The CDR3 DNA reads as TGTGCCAGCAGTTACTCGACTGGAGGCAGCCAAGAGACCCAGTACTTC. Protein product: CASSYSTGGSQETQYF.

This clonotype showed up just a few times. The gene calls are TRBV7-2 and TRBJ2-5; TRBD1 agrees at 12 bases. J lost 8 bases, V lost 5 bases, and 12 bases had no gene match. From germline, CDR1 is SGHTA and CDR2 FQGNSA. The CDR3 spans 16 residues. In DNA, the CDR3 is TGTGCCAGCAGCCCCCGGGACAGGGGGCTTCTTGATACCCAGTACTTC. Translating gives CASSPRDRGLLDTQYF. The full variable domain, rest sourced from reference TRBV7-2 and TRBJ2-5, is GAGVSQSPSNKVTEKGKDVELRCDPISGHTALYWYRQSLGQGLEFLIYFQGNSAPDKSGLPSDRFSAERTGGSVSTLTIQRTQQEDSAVYLCASSPRDRGLLDTQYFGPGTRLLVL.

This chain uses TRBV5-1 with TRBJ2-3; D ambiguous. V lost 3 bases and J 6 bases, leaving 17 bases between the germline ends. This CDR3 region has 15 residues. CDR1 and CDR2 (germline): SGHRS, YFSETQ. The CDR3 sequence: CASSSAGSLEDTQYF. In DNA, the CDR3 is TGCGCCAGCAGCTCGGCCGGATCCCTAGAGGATACGCAGTATTTT.

This clonotype showed up just a few times. This chain connects TRBV27 to TRBJ2-7, with 8 nucleotides matching TRBD1. CDR1 and CDR2 from the germline V gene are MNHEY and SMNVEV (reference sequence). This CDR3 has 12 residues. The trim removed 6 bases at V and 6 bases at J, leaving 4 bases unmatched. CDR3 coding DNA: TGTGCCAGCAGCCGCAGGGGGCTCGAGCAGTACTTC. This encodes CASSRRGLEQYF.

This clonotype was recorded at least ten times. The rearrangement links TRBV7-2 to TRBJ2-7; D is ambiguous. This CDR3 is built from 15 residues. The V gene lost 2 bases and the J gene lost 7 bases, with 18 bases spanning the gap. CDR1 SGHTA and CDR2 FQGNSA come from the germline V gene. This chain's CDR3 is CASSLRTTDAGEQYF. In DNA form, the CDR3 reads TGTGCCAGCAGCTTAAGGACGACGGACGCTGGAGAGCAGTACTTC. Based on the CDR3 plus reference TRBV7-2 and TRBJ2-7, the full variable domain is GAGVSQSPSNKVTEKGKDVELRCDPISGHTALYWYRQSLGQGLEFLIYFQGNSAPDKSGLPSDRFSAERTGGSVSTLTIQRTQQEDSAVYLCASSLRTTDAGEQYFGPGTRLTVT.

V usage is TRBV7-2 and J usage is TRBJ2-7; 10 nucleotides line up with TRBD1. V was clipped by 3 bases and J by 3 bases; unmatched bases: 11. The CDR3 is 17 residues long. CDR1 and CDR2 (germline): SGHTA, FQGNSA. The CDR3 region has the DNA TGTGCCAGCAGCTTCCGGACAGGGGGGAACCCGAGCTACGAGCAGTACTTC. Protein: CASSFRTGGNPSYEQYF.

This rearrangement joins TRBV5-1 to TRBJ2-5; D is unclear. CDR3 length: 13 residues. Trimming stripped 4 bases from V and 2 bases from J, with 9 bases between. Germline lookup yields CDR1 SGHRS and CDR2 YFSETQ. The CDR3 loop is CASSPESQETQYF. The CDR3 nucleotides are TGCGCCAGCAGCCCAGAGTCACAAGAGACCCAGTACTTC.

CDR3: CASSFGQGDETQYF. CDR3 nucleotides: TGTGCCAGCAGCTTCGGACAGGGTGACGAGACCCAGTACTTC. The chain recombines TRBV7-9 with TRBJ2-5; 8 positions match TRBD1. The germline CDR1 and CDR2 sequences are SEHNR and FQNEAQ (reference sequence). CDR3 length: 14 amino acids. J gave up 5 bases and V 3 bases, and 5 bases lay outside the gene matches.

This clonotype occurred a few times. This chain links TRBV7-9 with TRBJ1-1, with D perhaps TRBD1 (6 bases). The CDR3 extends over 16 amino acids. Trimming stripped 1 base from V and 2 bases from J, with 14 bases between. CDR1 is SEHNR, CDR2 FQNEAQ, per germline (reference sequence). CDR3 DNA sequence: TGTGCCAGCAGCTTAGAGGGGAGCAGGGGTAACACTGAAGCTTTCTTT. This encodes CASSLEGSRGNTEAFF.

This clonotype was detected a few times. The chain links TRBV5-1 to TRBJ2-7; TRBD1 aligns across 7 bases. V was pared by 1 base and J by 4 bases, with 8 bases of the junction left unmatched. CDR3 length: 15 residues. Germline V gene data show CDR1 as SGHRS and CDR2 as YFSETQ. The CDR3 nucleotides are TGCGCCAGCAGCTTGTCGATCCGGGACAGATACGAGCAGTACTTC. This translates into CASSLSIRDRYEQYF.

This chain links TRBV2 with TRBJ2-7; D is unresolved. CDR1 is SNHLY and CDR2 is FYNNEI in the germline V gene. This CDR3 is built from 14 residues. V lost 6 bases and J lost 0, with 12 bases in between. The CDR3: CASRKTVNSYEQYF. The CDR3 coding sequence is TGTGCCAGCAGGAAGACTGTAAACTCCTACGAGCAGTACTTC.

The V gene is TRBV7-6, the J gene TRBJ1-1, with 7 bases aligning to TRBD1. Trimming took 5 bases from V and 6 from J; bases not matched to a gene: 6. The germline V gene has CDR1 SGHVS and CDR2 FNYEAQ. This CDR3 comprises 13 residues. CDR3 sequence reads: CASSSTGAAEAFF. For the CDR3, the DNA is TGTGCCAGCAGCAGCACAGGGGCCGCTGAAGCTTTCTTT.

The chain uses TRBV12-3 or TRBV12-4 and TRBJ2-7; D possibly matches TRBD1 or TRBD2 (5 bases each). Trimming shortened V by 8 bases and J by 7 bases, and 21 bases separated the two germline ends. The CDR3 covers 14 residues. The CDR3 region is CASSLGGEGYEQYF. In DNA, the CDR3 is TGTGCCAGCTCCCTAGGCGGAGAGGGGTATGAGCAGTACTTC.

V is TRBV20-1 and J is TRBJ2-7; D not resolved. The CDR3 runs 12 residues. Germline V lookup: CDR1 DFQATT, CDR2 SNEGSKA (reference sequence). V lost 4 bases and J 0 bases, leaving 7 bases between the germline ends. The CDR3 spells CSATRSSYEQYF. The CDR3 nucleotides read TGCAGTGCTACCCGGAGCTCCTACGAGCAGTACTTC.

The CDR3 reads CASNRDRGSAEQYF. The CDR3 DNA follows: TGTGCCAGCAACCGGGACAGGGGTTCCGCCGAGCAGTACTTC. This rearrangement joins TRBV12-3 or TRBV12-4 to TRBJ2-7; 10 bases match TRBD1. This CDR3 has 14 residues. J gave up 6 bases and V 7 bases, and 9 bases lay outside the gene matches.

Here the CDR3 DNA reads TGCAGTGCAAACAATTTAGCGGGTCTGCAGTATTTT. As protein: CSANNLAGLQYF. The rearrangement links TRBV20-1 to TRBJ2-3; TRBD2 agrees at 7 bases. Germline CDR1 and CDR2: DFQATT and SNEGSKA (reference sequence). The CDR3 runs to 12 residues. The V segment lost 6 bases and the J segment 11 bases; nucleotides outside the gene matches: 11.

The rearrangement joins TRBV12-3 or TRBV12-4 to TRBJ1-2; maybe TRBD1 (6 bases). CDR3 length: 16 amino acids. V lost 4 bases to trimming and J lost 2 bases, with 17 bases between them. The DNA for the CDR3 is TGTGCCAGCAGTTCCCTGGCCGGGGGGCGGAACTATGGCTACACCTTC. Translating it yields CASSSLAGGRNYGYTF.